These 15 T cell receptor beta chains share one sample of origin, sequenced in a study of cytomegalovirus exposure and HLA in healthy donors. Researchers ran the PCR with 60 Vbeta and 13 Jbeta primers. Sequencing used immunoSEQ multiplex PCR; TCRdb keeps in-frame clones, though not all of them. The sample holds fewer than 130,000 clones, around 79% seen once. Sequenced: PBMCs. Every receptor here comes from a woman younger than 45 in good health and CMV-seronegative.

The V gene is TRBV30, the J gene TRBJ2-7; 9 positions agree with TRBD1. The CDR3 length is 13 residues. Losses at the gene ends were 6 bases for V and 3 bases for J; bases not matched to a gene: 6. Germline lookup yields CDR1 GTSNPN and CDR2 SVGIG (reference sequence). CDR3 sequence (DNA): TGTGCCTGTACCTGGGACAGGGTCTACGAGCAGTACTTC. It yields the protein CACTWDRVYEQYF.

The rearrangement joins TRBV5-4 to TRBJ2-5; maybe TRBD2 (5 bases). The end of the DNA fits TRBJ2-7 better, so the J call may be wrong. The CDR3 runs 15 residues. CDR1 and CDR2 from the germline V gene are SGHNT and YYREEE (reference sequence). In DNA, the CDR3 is TGTGCCAGCAGCTTGGGCGGGCAGAGCTCCTACGAGCAGTACTTC. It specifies CASSLGGQSSYEQYF.

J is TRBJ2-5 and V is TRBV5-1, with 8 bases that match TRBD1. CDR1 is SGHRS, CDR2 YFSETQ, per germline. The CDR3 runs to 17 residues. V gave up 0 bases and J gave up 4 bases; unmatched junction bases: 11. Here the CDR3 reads CASSLGGTGRLGETQYF. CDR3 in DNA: TGCGCCAGCAGCTTGGGGGGGACAGGACGGTTGGGAGAGACCCAGTACTTC.

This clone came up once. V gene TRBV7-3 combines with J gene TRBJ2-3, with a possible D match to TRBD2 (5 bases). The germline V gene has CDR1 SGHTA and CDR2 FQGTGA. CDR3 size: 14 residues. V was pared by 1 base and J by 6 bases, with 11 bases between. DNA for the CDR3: TGTGCCAGCAGCTTAATCGGGGTGGGGGATACGCAGTATTTT. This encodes CASSLIGVGDTQYF.

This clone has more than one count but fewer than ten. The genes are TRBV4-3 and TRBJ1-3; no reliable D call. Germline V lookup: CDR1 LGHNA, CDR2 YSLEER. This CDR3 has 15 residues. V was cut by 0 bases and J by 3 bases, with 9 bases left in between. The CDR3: CASSQDVLVGNTIYF. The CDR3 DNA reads TGCGCCAGCAGCCAAGATGTATTAGTTGGAAACACCATATATTTT.

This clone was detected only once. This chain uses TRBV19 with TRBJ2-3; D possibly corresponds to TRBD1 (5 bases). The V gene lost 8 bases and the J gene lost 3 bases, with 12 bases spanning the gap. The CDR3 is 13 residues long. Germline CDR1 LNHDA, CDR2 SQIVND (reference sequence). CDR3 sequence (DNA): TGTGCCAGTCGCGGACAAGCAACAGATACGCAGTATTTT. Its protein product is CASRGQATDTQYF.

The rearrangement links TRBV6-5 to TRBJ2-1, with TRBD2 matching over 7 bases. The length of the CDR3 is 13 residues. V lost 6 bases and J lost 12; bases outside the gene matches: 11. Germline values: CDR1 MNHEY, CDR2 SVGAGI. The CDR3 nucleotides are TGTGCCAGCAGCCCACTAGCGCAGGGCGGGCAGTTCTTC. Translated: CASSPLAQGGQFF.

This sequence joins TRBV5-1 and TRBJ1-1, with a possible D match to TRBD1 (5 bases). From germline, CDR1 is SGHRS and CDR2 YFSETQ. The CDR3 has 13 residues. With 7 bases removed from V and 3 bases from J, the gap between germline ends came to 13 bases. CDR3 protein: CASAAQGYTEAFF. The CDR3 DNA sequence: TGCGCCAGCGCCGCGCAGGGTTACACTGAAGCTTTCTTT.

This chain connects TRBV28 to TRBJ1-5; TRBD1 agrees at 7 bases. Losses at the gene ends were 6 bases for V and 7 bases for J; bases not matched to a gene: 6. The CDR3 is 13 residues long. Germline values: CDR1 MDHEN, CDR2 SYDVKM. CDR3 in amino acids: CASSQTGNQPQHF. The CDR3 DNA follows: TGTGCCAGCAGCCAGACAGGGAACCAGCCCCAGCATTTT.

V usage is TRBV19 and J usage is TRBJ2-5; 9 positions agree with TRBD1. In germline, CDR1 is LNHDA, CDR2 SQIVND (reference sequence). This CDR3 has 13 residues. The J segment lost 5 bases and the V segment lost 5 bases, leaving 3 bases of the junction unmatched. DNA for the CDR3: TGTGCCAGTAGTCCGGACAGGGGTGAGACCCAGTACTTC. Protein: CASSPDRGETQYF.

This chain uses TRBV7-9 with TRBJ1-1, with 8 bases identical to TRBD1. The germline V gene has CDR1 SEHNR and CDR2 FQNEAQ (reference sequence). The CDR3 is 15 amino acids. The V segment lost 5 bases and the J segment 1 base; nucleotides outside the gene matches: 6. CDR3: CASSARQGPNTEAFF. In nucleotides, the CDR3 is TGTGCCAGCAGCGCCCGACAGGGGCCGAACACTGAAGCTTTCTTT. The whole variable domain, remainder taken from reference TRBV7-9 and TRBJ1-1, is DTGVSQNPRHKITKRGQNVTFRCDPISEHNRLYWYRQTLGQGPEFLTYFQNEAQLEKSRLLSDRFSAERPKGSFSTLEIQRTEQGDSAMYLCASSARQGPNTEAFFGQGTRLTVV.

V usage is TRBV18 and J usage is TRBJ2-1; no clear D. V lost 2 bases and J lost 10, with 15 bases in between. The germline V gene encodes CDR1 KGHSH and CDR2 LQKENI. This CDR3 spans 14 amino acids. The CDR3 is CASSPGGKQSEQFF. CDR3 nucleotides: TGTGCCAGCTCACCAGGCGGCAAACAATCCGAGCAGTTCTTC.

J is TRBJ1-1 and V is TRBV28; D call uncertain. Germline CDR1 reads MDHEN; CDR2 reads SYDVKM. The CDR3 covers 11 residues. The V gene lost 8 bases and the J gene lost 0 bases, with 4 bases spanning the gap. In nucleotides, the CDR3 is TGTGCCAGCCGGGTGAACACTGAAGCTTTCTTT. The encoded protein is CASRVNTEAFF. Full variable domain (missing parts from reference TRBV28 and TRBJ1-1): DVKVTQSSRYLVKRTGEKVFLECVQDMDHENMFWYRQDPGLGLRLIYFSYDVKMKEKGDIPEGYSVSREKKERFSLILESASTNQTSMYLCASRVNTEAFFGQGTRLTVV.

This CDR3 reads CAWSGGQGARTEAFF. Written as DNA, the CDR3 is TGTGCCTGGAGTGGAGGACAGGGGGCGCGCACTGAAGCTTTCTTT. The genes are TRBV30 and TRBJ1-1; 11 bases map to TRBD1. The CDR3 runs 15 residues. Per germline, CDR1 GTSNPN and CDR2 SVGIG (reference sequence). Trimming took 1 base from V and 4 from J; bases not matched to a gene: 5. The entire variable domain, with the rest obtained from reference TRBV30 and TRBJ1-1, is as follows: SQTIHQWPATLVQPVGSPLSLECTVEGTSNPNLYWYRQAAGRGLQLLFYSVGIGQISSEVPQNLSASRPQDRQFILSSKKLLLSDSGFYLCAWSGGQGARTEAFFGQGTRLTVV.

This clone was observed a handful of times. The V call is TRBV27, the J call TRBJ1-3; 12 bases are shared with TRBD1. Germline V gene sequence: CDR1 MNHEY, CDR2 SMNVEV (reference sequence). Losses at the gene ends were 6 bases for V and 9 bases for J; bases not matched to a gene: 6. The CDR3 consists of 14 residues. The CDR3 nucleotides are TGTGCCAGCAGGGGGGACAGGGGGCAGGGCACCATATATTTT. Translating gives CASRGDRGQGTIYF.